This is a list of T cell receptor beta chains from one sample in a study of shared clonotypes between healthy human individuals. Profiling relied on immunoSEQ multiplex PCR, and the TCRdb table lists in-frame clones only, not all of them. The sample yields hundreds of thousands of clones, approximately 96% seen once. The sample comprised naive CD8+ T cells sorted from blood. All receptors come from a young woman in good health. Each CDR3 is given with its conserved first and last residue. D genes are given only for firm matches. For some rows the clone size is stated as once, few or many, or as a class when expanded; others skip it.

J,size,D,V,DNA,CDR3
TRBJ1-1,.,.,TRBV5-1,TGCGCCAGCAGCTTGGGGTCCCTCTGGGGATCCACGAACACTGAAGCTTTCTTT,CASSLGSLWGSTNTEAFF
TRBJ2-1,.,.,TRBV27,TGTGCCAGCAGTTTACCAGGGGATGAGCAGTTCTTC,CASSLPGDEQFF
TRBJ2-2,once,.,TRBV27,TGTGCCAGCAGCATGACAGCGTTGAACACCGGGGAGCTGTTTTTT,CASSMTALNTGELFF
TRBJ1-3,.,.,TRBV28,TGTGCCAGCAGTTTTCCGGAAGTTGGAAACACCATATATTTT,CASSFPEVGNTIYF
TRBJ1-1,.,.,TRBV4-1,TGCGCCAGCAGCCTCCGGACAGCTAACACTGAAGCTTTCTTT,CASSLRTANTEAFF
TRBJ2-3,.,TRBD2,TRBV5-1,TGCGCCAGCAGCCCCGGGACTAGCGGGAGTATATCCAGTGAAGATACGCAGTATTTT,CASSPGTSGSISSEDTQYF
TRBJ2-7,.,.,TRBV11-2,TGTGCCAGCAGCTTAGAACCTTTGGGGGATACTCTCGGCGAGCAGTACTTC,CASSLEPLGDTLGEQYF
TRBJ1-5,.,.,TRBV2,TGTGCCAGCATCGGGGACAATGATCAGCCCCAGCATTTT,CASIGDNDQPQHF
TRBJ2-5,.,TRBD1,TRBV7-2,TGTGCCAGCAGCTCCCCGACAGGGGACCAAGAGACCCAGTACTTC,CASSSPTGDQETQYF
TRBJ1-4,.,.,TRBV27,TGTGCCAGCAGTGTCGGGGCGCCGGGTGAAAAACTGTTTTTT,CASSVGAPGEKLFF
TRBJ2-5,.,.,TRBV6-5,TGTGCCAGCAGTAACTTCGAAGACAGTGGAGAGACCCAGTACTTC,CASSNFEDSGETQYF
TRBJ2-1,.,.,TRBV11-2,TGTGCCAGCAGGGAACCGGGATCCTCCTACAATGAGCAGTTCTTC,CASREPGSSYNEQFF
TRBJ1-1,few,.,TRBV29-1,TGCAGCGGACTCGGATCGACAGCTTTCTTT,CSGLGSTAFF
TRBJ2-1,.,.,TRBV27,TGTGCCAGCAGTTTTAGCTCCTACAATGAGCAGTTCTTC,CASSFSSYNEQFF
TRBJ1-4,.,.,TRBV27,TGTGCCAGCAGTCCGTACCCCGAAAAACTGTTTTTT,CASSPYPEKLFF
TRBJ2-1,.,.,TRBV2,TGTGCCAGCAGTGACGGACAGCCCTACAATGAGCAGTTCTTC,CASSDGQPYNEQFF
TRBJ2-7,once,TRBD1,TRBV11-2,TGTGCCAGCAGCTTTAGCCCCAGGGGGAGCTCCTACGAGCAGTACTTC,CASSFSPRGSSYEQYF
TRBJ1-2,.,TRBD1,TRBV14,TGTGCCAGCAGCCAAGACAGGGGGAGTTTCCGAAACTATGGCTACACCTTC,CASSQDRGSFRNYGYTF
TRBJ2-3,once,.,TRBV2,TGTGCCAGCTCCGAATACTACACAGATACGCAGTATTTT,CASSEYYTDTQYF
TRBJ2-7,.,TRBD2,TRBV5-4,TGTGCCAGCAGCTTGGCGCGGGGAGCGGGAGGCCCGTGGGACGAGCAGTACTTC,CASSLARGAGGPWDEQYF
TRBJ2-4,.,TRBD1,TRBV10-3,TGTGCCATCAGTGAGTCGAGTAGGGGGCGTCTTCTAAACATTCAGTACTTC,CAISESSRGRLLNIQYF
TRBJ2-7,.,TRBD2,TRBV28,TGTGCCAGCAGACTAGGACTAGCGGGACCCTACGAGCAGTACTTC,CASRLGLAGPYEQYF
TRBJ2-7,.,.,TRBV29-1,TGCAGCGTTGATTTAGACTACGAGCAGTACTTC,CSVDLDYEQYF
TRBJ2-3,.,.,TRBV28,TGTGCCAGCAGTCCCCTCGGGGGTGGGCACAGCACAGATACGCAGTATTTT,CASSPLGGGHSTDTQYF
TRBJ2-1,.,TRBD1,TRBV28,TGTGCCACCGCCCCAGGACAGGGCTACAATGAGCAGTTCTTC,CATAPGQGYNEQFF
TRBJ2-5,.,TRBD2,TRBV7-9,TGTGCCAGCAGCTTAGCCCCTAGCGGAGAGACCCAGTACTTC,CASSLAPSGETQYF
TRBJ2-7,.,.,TRBV7-2,TGTGCCAGCAGCTTAGCCGTGGGCCACGAGCAGTACTTC,CASSLAVGHEQYF
TRBJ2-7,.,.,TRBV7-9,TGTGCCAGCAGCCAGGACGGCTACGAGCAGTACTTC,CASSQDGYEQYF
TRBJ2-3,.,TRBD1,TRBV19,TGTGCCAGTAGTATCGGCCAGGGGGGCACAGATACGCAGTATTTT,CASSIGQGGTDTQYF
TRBJ1-2,.,TRBD1,TRBV30,TGTGCCTGGACCCTAGGGGGCCACTATGGCTACACCTTC,CAWTLGGHYGYTF
TRBJ2-2,.,.,TRBV19,TGTGCCAGTAGTATAGTATTGCGGCCGAACACCGGGGAGCTGTTTTTT,CASSIVLRPNTGELFF
TRBJ1-5,once,.,TRBV19,TGTGCCAGTAGTTCGAAAAATCAGCCCCAGCATTTT,CASSSKNQPQHF
TRBJ2-1,once,TRBD2,TRBV5-4,TGTGCCAGCAGCTCGTTGATACTAGCGGGAGGCGTCAATGAGCAGTTCTTC,CASSSLILAGGVNEQFF
TRBJ2-7,.,.,TRBV7-8,TGTGCCAGCAGCTTAGCCGGGGGGCCCTACGAGCAGTACTTC,CASSLAGGPYEQYF